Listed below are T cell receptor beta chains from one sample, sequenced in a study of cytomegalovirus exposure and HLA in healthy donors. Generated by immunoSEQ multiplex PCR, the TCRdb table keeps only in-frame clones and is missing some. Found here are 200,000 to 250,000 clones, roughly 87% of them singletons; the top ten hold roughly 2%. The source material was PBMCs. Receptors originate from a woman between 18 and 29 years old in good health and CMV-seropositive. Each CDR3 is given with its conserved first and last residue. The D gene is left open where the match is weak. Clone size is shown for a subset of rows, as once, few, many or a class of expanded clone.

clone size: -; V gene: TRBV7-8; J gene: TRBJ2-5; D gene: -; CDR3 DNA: TGTGCCAGCAGCCCCGAGCCCGGCGGATTAGAGACCCAGTACTTC; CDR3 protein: CASSPEPGGLETQYF
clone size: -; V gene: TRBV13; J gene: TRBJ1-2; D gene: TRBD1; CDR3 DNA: TGTGCCAGCAGCCAGGGGGCCGGGACAATCTCTACTAGGGGCTACACCTTC; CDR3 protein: CASSQGAGTISTRGYTF
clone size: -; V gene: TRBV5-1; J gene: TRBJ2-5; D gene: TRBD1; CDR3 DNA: TGCGCCAGCACCGGGACAGGAACGTACCAAGAGACCCAGTACTTC; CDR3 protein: CASTGTGTYQETQYF
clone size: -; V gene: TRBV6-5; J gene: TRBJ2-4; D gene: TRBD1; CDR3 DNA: TGTGCCAGCGCAGCCCCTGGGACAGGGGAAAACATTCAGTACTTC; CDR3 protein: CASAAPGTGENIQYF
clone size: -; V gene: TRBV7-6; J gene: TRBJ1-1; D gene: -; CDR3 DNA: TGTGCCAGCAGCTCCGGGGGAGGGCTCATGAACACTGAAGCTTTCTTT; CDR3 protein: CASSSGGGLMNTEAFF
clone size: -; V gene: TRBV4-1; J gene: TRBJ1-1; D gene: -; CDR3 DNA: TGCGCCAGCAGCCAAGCCGGCCGGCGGCCGGAGAACACTGAAGCTTTCTTT; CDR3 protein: CASSQAGRRPENTEAFF
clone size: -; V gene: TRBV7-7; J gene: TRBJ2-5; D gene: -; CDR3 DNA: TGTGCTAGCAGCTTAGGCGGTCAAGAGACCCAGTACTTC; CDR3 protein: CASSLGGQETQYF
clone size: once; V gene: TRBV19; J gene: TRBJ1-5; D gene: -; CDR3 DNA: TGTGCCAGTAGTCCCCGACTAGGGCAGCCCCAGCATTTT; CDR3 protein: CASSPRLGQPQHF
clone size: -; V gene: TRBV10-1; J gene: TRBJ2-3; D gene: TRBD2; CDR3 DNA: TGCGCCAGCAGTCGGACTAGCGGGAGGGCATGGACAGATACGCAGTATTTT; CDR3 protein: CASSRTSGRAWTDTQYF
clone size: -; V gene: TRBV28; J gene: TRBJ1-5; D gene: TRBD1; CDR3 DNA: TGTGCCAGCAGGCAGGGGGTGGCCAGCAATCAGCCCCAGCATTTT; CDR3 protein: CASRQGVASNQPQHF
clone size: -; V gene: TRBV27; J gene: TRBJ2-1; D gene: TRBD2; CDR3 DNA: TGTGCCAGCAGTTTAAGCGCCGGGACTAGCGGATACAATGAGCAGTTCTTC; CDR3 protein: CASSLSAGTSGYNEQFF
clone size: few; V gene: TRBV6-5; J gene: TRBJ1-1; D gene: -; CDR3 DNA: TGTGCCAGCACTAGGCAGCCCCCGGGCACTGAAGCTTTCTTT; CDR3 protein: CASTRQPPGTEAFF
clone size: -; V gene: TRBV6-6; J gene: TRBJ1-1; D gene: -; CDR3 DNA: TGTGCCAGCAGTTACTCTTTCATGAACACTGAAGCTTTCTTT; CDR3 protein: CASSYSFMNTEAFF
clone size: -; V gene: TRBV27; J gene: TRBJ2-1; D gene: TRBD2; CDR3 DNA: TGTGCCAGCAGTTTGACGACTAGCGGGTTGAATGAGCAGTTCTTC; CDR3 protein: CASSLTTSGLNEQFF
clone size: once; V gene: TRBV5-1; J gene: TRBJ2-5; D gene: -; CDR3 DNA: TGCGCCAGCAGCTTCTCAGGTTTGGAGACCCAGTACTTC; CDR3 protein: CASSFSGLETQYF
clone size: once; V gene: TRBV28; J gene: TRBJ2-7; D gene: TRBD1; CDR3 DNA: TGTGCCAGCAGTTTTCGTTCTGAGGACCCGTGGGGACAGGACTCCTACGAGCAGTACTTC; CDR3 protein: CASSFRSEDPWGQDSYEQYF
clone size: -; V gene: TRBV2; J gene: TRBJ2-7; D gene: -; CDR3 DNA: TGTGCCAGCATGGCCAGGATGTACGAGCAGTACTTC; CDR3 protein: CASMARMYEQYF
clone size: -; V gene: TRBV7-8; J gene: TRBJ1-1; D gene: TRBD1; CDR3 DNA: TGTGCCAGCAGCCCCACCTCGGACAGGCTGTCCACTGAAGCTTTCTTT; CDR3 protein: CASSPTSDRLSTEAFF
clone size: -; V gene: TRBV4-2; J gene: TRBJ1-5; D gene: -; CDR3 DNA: TGTGCCAGCAGCCATGAGTTCGGGGGGGAGAGTCAGCCCCAGCATTTT; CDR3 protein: CASSHEFGGESQPQHF
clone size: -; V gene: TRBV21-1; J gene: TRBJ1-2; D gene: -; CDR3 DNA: TGTGCCAGCAGCAAATCCAATTCTCGCCCAGGTCTTTATGGCTACACCTTC; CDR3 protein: CASSKSNSRPGLYGYTF
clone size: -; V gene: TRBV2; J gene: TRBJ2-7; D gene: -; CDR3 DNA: TGTGCCAGCAGTGGCAGAAACTCCTACGAGCAGTACTTC; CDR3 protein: CASSGRNSYEQYF
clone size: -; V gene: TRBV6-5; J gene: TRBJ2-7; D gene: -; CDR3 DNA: TGTGCCAGCAGTCGCTCCGGCAGGGACTACGAGCAGTACTTC; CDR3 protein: CASSRSGRDYEQYF
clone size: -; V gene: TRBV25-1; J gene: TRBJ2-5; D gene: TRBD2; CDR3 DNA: TGTGCCAGCAGTACGGGGGGACTAGCGGGGAACCAAGAGACCCAGTACTTC; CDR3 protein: CASSTGGLAGNQETQYF
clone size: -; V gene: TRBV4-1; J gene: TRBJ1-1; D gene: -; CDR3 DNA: TGCGCCAGCAGCCAAGGGGGCAGTTTGAACACTGAAGCTTTCTTT; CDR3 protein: CASSQGGSLNTEAFF
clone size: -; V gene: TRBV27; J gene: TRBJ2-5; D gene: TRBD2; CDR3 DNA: TGTGCCAGCAGCCTCCGGGGGAGGGCCGTAGAGACCCAGTACTTC; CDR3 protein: CASSLRGRAVETQYF
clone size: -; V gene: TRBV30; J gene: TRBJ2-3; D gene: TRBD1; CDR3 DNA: TGTGCCTGGGCTGGGCAGGGGGCATGGACAGATACGCAGTATTTT; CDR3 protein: CAWAGQGAWTDTQYF
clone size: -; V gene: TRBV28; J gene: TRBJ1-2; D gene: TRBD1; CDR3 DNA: TGTGCCAGCGGGACAGGAGGAGACTATGGCTACACCTTC; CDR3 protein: CASGTGGDYGYTF
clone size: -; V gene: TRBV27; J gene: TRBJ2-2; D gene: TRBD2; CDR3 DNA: TGTGCCAGCAGCACGACTAGCTCGAACACCGGGGAGCTGTTTTTT; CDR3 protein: CASSTTSSNTGELFF
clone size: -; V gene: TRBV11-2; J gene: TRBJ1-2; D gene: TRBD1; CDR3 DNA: TGTGCCAGCAGCTTAGGGACAGGGGGCCTGGGAGGCTACACCTTC; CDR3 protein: CASSLGTGGLGGYTF